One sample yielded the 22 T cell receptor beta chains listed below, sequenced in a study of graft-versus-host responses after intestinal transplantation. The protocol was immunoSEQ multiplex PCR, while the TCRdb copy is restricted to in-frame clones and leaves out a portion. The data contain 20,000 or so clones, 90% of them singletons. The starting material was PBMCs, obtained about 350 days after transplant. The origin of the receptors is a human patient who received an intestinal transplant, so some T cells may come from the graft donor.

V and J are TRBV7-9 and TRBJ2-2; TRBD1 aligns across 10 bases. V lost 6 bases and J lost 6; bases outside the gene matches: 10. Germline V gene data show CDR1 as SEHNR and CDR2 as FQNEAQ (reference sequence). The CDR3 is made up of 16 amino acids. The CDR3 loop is CASSTRDRGRAGELFF. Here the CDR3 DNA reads TGTGCCAGCAGTACCAGGGACAGGGGAAGGGCCGGGGAGCTGTTTTTT.

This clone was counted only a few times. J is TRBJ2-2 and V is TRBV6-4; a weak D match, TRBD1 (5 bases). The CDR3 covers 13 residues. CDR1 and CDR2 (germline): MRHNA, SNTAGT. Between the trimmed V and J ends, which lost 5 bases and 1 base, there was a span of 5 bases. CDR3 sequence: CASSTGNTGELFF. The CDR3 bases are TGTGCCAGCAGTACAGGGAACACCGGGGAGCTGTTTTTT.

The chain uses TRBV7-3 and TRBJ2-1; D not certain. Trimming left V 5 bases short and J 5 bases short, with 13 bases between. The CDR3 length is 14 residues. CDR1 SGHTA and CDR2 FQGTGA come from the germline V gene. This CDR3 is CASSPGDGDNEQFF. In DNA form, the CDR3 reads TGTGCCAGCAGCCCAGGTGACGGAGACAATGAGCAGTTCTTC.

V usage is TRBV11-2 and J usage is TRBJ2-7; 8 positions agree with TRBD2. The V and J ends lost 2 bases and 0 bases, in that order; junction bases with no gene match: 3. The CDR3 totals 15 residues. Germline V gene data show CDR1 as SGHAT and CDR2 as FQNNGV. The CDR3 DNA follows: TGTGCCAGCAGCTTATTGGGACTAGACTCCTACGAGCAGTACTTC. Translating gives CASSLLGLDSYEQYF.

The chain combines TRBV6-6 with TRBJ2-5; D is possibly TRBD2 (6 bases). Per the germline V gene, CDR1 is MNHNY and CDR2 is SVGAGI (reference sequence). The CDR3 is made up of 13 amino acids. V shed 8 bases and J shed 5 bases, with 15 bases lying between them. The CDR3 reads CASSLGGVETQYF. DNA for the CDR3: TGTGCCAGCTCGCTTGGAGGGGTCGAGACCCAGTACTTC.

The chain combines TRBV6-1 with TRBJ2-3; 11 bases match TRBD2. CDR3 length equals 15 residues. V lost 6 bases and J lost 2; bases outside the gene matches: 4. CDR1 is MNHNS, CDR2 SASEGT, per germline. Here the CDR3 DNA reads TGTGCCAGCAGCGTAGCGGGGGGGCTCACAGATACGCAGTATTTT. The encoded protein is CASSVAGGLTDTQYF.

CDR3 nucleotides: TGTGCCTGGAGTGTTGGTCAGTTTAGCACAGATACGCAGTATTTT. As protein: CAWSVGQFSTDTQYF. J is TRBJ2-3 and V is TRBV30; D remains unclear. The CDR3 sequence is 15 residues long. Between the trimmed V and J ends, which lost 0 bases and 0 bases, there was a span of 10 bases. Germline CDR1 GTSNPN, CDR2 SVGIG (reference sequence).

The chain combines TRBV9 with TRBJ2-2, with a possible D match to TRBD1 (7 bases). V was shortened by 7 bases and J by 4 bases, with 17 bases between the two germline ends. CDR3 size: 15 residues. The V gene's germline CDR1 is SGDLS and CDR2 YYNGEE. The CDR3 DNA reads TGTGCCAGCCAGGAGGAGGGGGCGGGCACCGGGGAGCTGTTTTTT. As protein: CASQEEGAGTGELFF.

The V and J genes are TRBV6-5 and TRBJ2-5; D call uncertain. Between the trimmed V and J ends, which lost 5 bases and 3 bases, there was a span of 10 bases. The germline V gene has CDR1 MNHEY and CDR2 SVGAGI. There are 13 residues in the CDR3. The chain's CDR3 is CASSEAWEETQYF. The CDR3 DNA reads TGTGCCAGCAGTGAAGCTTGGGAAGAGACCCAGTACTTC.

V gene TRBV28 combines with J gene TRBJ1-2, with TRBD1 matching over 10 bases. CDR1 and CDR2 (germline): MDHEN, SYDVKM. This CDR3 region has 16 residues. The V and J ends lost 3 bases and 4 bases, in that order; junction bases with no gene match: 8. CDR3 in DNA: TGTGCCAGCAGTTTGAAGGGGGACAGGGGCGTCTATGGCTACACCTTC. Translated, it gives CASSLKGDRGVYGYTF.

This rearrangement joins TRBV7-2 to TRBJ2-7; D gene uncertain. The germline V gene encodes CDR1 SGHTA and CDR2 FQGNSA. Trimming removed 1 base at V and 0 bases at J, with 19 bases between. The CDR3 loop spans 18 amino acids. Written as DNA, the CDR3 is TGTGCCAGCAGCTTAGGGGTCCAGGTGGGCAATTCCTCCTACGAGCAGTACTTC. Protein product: CASSLGVQVGNSSYEQYF.

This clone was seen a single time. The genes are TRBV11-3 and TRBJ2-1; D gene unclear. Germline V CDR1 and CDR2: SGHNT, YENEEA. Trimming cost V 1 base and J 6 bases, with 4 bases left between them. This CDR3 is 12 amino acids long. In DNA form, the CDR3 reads TGTGCCAGCAGCTTAGCTAGCAATGAGCAGTTCTTC. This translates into CASSLASNEQFF.

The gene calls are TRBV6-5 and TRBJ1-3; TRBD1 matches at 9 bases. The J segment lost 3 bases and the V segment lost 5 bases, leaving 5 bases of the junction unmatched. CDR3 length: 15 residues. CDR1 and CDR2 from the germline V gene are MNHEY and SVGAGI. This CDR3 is CASSPGTGNGNTIYF. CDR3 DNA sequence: TGTGCCAGCAGTCCCGGGACAGGGAATGGAAACACCATATATTTT.

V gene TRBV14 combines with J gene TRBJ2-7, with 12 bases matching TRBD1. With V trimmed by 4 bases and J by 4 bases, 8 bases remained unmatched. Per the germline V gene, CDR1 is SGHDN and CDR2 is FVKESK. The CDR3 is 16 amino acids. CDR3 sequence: CASSLSPGQGAYEQYF. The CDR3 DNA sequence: TGTGCCAGCAGCCTAAGTCCGGGACAGGGGGCGTACGAGCAGTACTTC.

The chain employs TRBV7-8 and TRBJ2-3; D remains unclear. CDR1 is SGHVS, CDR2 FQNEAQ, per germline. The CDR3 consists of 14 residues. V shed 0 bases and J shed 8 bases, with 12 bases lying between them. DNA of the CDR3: TGTGCCAGCAGCTTAGCGAACCGAGATAGTACGCAGTATTTT. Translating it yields CASSLANRDSTQYF.

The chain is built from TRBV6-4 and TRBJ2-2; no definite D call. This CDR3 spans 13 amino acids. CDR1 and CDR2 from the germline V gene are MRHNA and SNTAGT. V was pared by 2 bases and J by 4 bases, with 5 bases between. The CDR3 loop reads CASSDTFTGELFF. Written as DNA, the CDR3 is TGTGCCAGCAGTGACACGTTCACCGGGGAGCTGTTTTTT.

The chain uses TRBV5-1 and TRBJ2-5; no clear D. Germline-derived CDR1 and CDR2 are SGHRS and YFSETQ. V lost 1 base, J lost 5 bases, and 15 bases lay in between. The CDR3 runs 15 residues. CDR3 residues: CASSLYPGPRETQYF. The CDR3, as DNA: TGCGCCAGCAGCTTGTACCCCGGCCCCCGGGAGACCCAGTACTTC.

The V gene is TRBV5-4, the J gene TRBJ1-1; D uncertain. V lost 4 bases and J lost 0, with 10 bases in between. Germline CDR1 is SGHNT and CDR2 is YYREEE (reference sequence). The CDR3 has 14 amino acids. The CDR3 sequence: CASSPQPMNTEAFF. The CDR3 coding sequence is TGTGCCAGCAGCCCGCAGCCCATGAACACTGAAGCTTTCTTT.

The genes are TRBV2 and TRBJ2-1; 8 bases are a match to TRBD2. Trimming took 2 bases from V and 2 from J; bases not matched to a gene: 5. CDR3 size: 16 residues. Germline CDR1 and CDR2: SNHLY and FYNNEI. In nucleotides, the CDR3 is TGTGCCAGCAGTGAACTTTCGGGGGGGCCCTACAATGAGCAGTTCTTC. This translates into CASSELSGGPYNEQFF.

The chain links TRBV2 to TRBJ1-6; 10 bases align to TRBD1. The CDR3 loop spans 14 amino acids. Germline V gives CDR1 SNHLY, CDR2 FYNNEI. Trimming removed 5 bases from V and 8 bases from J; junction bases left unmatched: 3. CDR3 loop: CASSTGTGDSPLHF. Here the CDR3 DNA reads TGTGCCAGCAGTACCGGGACAGGGGATTCACCCCTCCACTTT. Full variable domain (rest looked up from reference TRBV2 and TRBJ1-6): EPEVTQTPSHQVTQMGQEVILRCVPISNHLYFYWYRQILGQKVEFLVSFYNNEISEKSEIFDDQFSVERPDGSNFTLKIRSTKLEDSAMYFCASSTGTGDSPLHFGNGTRLTVT.

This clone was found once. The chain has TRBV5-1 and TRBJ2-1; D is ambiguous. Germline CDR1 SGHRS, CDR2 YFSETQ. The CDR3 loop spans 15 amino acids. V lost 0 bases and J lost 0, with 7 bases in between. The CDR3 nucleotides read TGCGCCAGCAGCTTGGTGGCAGGCTCCTACAATGAGCAGTTCTTC. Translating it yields CASSLVAGSYNEQFF.

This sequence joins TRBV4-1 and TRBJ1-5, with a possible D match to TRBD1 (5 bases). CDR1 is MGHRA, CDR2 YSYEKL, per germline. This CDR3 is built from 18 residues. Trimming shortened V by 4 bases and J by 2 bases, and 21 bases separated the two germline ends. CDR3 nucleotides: TGCGCCAGCAGCCTCCTACCCGGGGGGTATCTTGGCAATCAGCCCCAGCATTTT. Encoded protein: CASSLLPGGYLGNQPQHF.